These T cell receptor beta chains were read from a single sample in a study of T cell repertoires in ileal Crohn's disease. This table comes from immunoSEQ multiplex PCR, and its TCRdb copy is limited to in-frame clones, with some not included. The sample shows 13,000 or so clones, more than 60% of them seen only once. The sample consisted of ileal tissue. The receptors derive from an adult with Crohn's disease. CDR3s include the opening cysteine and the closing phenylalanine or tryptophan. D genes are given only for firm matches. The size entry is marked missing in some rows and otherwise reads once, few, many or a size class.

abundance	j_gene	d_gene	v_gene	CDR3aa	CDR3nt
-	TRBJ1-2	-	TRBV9	CASSVIRGLNYGYTF	TGTGCCAGCAGCGTGATTAGAGGACTAAACTATGGCTACACCTTC
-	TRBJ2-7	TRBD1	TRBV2	CASSERTGDYEQYF	TGTGCCAGCAGTGAGAGGACAGGGGATTACGAGCAGTACTTC
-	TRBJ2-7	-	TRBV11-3	CASSLGGQLNEQYF	TGTGCCAGCAGCTTAGGGGGACAACTCAACGAGCAGTACTTC
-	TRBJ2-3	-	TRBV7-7	CASSLAPTSDTQYF	TGTGCTAGCAGCTTAGCCCCTACCTCAGATACGCAGTATTTT
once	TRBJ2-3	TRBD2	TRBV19	CASSEVGLEADTQYF	TGTGCCAGTAGTGAGGTTGGACTAGAGGCAGATACGCAGTATTTT
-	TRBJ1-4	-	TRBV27	CASSPIFNEKLFF	TGTGCCAGCAGTCCGATCTTCAATGAAAAACTGTTTTTT
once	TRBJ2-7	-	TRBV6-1	CASSLFRDEQYF	TGTGCCAGCAGTCTCTTCAGGGACGAGCAGTACTTC
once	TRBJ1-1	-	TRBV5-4	CASSAGTAYEAFF	TGTGCCAGCAGCGCGGGGACCGCTTATGAAGCTTTCTTT
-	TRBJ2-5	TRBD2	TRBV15	CATSRDWASGEETQYF	TGTGCCACCAGCAGAGATTGGGCTAGCGGGGAAGAGACCCAGTACTTC
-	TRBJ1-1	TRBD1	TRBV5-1	CASSLASRDRDRAFF	TGCGCCAGCAGCTTGGCGTCCCGGGACAGGGACCGGGCTTTCTTT
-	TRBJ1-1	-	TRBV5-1	CASSLGGFMNTEAFF	TGCGCCAGCAGCTTGGGTGGGTTTATGAACACTGAAGCTTTCTTT
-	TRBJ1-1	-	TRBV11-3	CASSRGGAGAFF	TGTGCCAGCAGTCGCGGAGGGGCGGGAGCTTTCTTT
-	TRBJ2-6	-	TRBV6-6	CATAQIYSGANVLTF	TGTGCCACCGCTCAGATTTACTCTGGGGCCAACGTCCTGACTTTC
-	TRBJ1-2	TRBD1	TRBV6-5	CASRYGTGIYGYTF	TGTGCCAGCAGATACGGGACAGGGATCTATGGCTACACCTTC
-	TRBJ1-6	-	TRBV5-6	CASSPGVTRDNSPLHF	TGTGCCAGCAGCCCGGGGGTGACACGAGATAATTCACCCCTCCACTTT
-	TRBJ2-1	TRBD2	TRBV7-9	CASSSWTSGESNEQFF	TGTGCCAGCAGCTCCTGGACTAGCGGGGAATCGAATGAGCAGTTCTTC
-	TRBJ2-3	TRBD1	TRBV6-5	CASSWEQGIDTQYF	TGTGCCAGCAGTTGGGAACAGGGGATAGATACGCAGTATTTT
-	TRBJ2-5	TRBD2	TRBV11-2	CASSPSGQETQYF	TGTGCCAGCAGCCCTAGCGGCCAAGAGACCCAGTACTTC
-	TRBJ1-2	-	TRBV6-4	CASSAEGRLHYGYTF	TGTGCCAGCAGCGCCGAAGGAAGACTCCACTATGGCTACACCTTC
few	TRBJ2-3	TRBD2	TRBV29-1	CSVEDREGSDTQYF	TGCAGCGTTGAAGATCGGGAGGGATCAGATACGCAGTATTTT
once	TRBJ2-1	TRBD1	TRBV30	CAWTGQGAINEQFF	TGTGCCTGGACCGGACAGGGGGCGATAAATGAGCAGTTCTTC
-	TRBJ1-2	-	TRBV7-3	CASSRNGGGGYTF	TGTGCCAGCAGCCGAAATGGGGGAGGGGGCTACACCTTC
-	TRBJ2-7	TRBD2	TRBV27	CASSPGLGEGEQYF	TGTGCCAGCAGTCCGGGACTAGGGGAGGGCGAGCAGTACTTC
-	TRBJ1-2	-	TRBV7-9	CASSLGSTNYGYTF	TGTGCCAGCAGCTTAGGGTCAACTAACTATGGCTACACCTTC
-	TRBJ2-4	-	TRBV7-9	CASSPGMGLNIQYF	TGTGCCAGCAGTCCCGGGATGGGGCTAAACATTCAGTACTTC
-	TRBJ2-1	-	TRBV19	CASSAGPGSVF	TGTGCCAGTAGTGCCGGCCCAGGGTCGGTCTTC
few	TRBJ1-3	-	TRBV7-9	CASTSSGSSGNTIYF	TGTGCCAGCACCTCTTCGGGTTCCTCTGGAAACACCATATATTTT
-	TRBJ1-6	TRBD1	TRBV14	CASSRHGTGSSYNSPLHF	TGTGCCAGCAGCCGGCACGGGACAGGGAGCTCCTATAATTCACCCCTCCACTTT
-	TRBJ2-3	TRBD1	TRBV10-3	CASGQGDSTDTQYF	TGTGCCAGTGGACAGGGGGATTCCACAGATACGCAGTATTTT
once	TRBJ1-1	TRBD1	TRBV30	CAWEDWTGKNTEAFF	TGTGCCTGGGAGGATTGGACAGGCAAGAACACTGAAGCTTTCTTT
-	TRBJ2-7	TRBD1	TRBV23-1	CASSPIDTGDYEQYF	TGCGCCAGCAGTCCAATAGATACAGGGGACTACGAGCAGTACTTC
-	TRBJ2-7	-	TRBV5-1	CASSLVGSEYEQYF	TGCGCCAGCAGCTTGGTAGGGAGTGAATACGAGCAGTACTTC
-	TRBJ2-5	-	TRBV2	CASSEMGQGGETQYF	TGTGCCAGCAGTGAGATGGGCCAGGGCGGCGAGACCCAGTACTTC
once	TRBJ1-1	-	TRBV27	CASSFFGGMEAFF	TGTGCCAGCAGTTTCTTCGGGGGGATGGAAGCTTTCTTT
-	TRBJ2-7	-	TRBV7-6	CASSLALRERYSHGEQYF	TGTGCCAGCAGCTTAGCGCTTAGGGAGCGATACTCCCATGGCGAGCAGTACTTC
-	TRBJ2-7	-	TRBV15	CATSRLGDTLYEQYF	TGTGCCACCAGCAGATTGGGGGACACCCTCTACGAGCAGTACTTC
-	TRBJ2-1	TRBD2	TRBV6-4	CASSEEASGDNEQFF	TGTGCCAGCAGTGAGGAGGCTAGCGGGGACAATGAGCAGTTCTTC
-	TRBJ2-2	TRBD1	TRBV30	CAGDSGQGVVGELFF	TGTGCCGGTGATTCCGGACAGGGGGTCGTCGGGGAGCTGTTTTTT
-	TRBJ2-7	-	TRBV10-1	CASSTFRDVSYEQYF	TGCGCCAGCAGTACCTTCCGGGACGTCTCCTACGAGCAGTACTTC
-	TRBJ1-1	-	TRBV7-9	CASSVWANTEAFF	TGTGCCAGCAGCGTCTGGGCTAACACTGAAGCTTTCTTT
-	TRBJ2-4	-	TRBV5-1	CASSLDGGAGKNIQYF	TGCGCCAGCAGCTTGGATGGAGGGGCTGGCAAAAACATTCAGTACTTC
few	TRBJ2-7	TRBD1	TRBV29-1	CSFAPTGGWNEQYF	TGCAGCTTTGCACCGACAGGGGGTTGGAACGAGCAGTACTTC
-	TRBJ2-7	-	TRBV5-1	CASSFEGYEQYF	TGCGCCAGCAGCTTTGAGGGTTACGAGCAGTACTTC
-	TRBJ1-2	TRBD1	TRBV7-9	CASSADRAGYTF	TGTGCCAGCAGCGCCGACAGGGCGGGCTACACCTTC
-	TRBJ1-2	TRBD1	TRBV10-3	CAITGQGNYGYTF	TGTGCCATCACGGGACAGGGCAACTATGGCTACACCTTC
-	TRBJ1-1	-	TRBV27	CASSLSRQGTEAFF	TGTGCCAGCAGTTTATCTCGGCAGGGCACTGAAGCTTTCTTT
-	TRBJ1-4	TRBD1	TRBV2	CASRQDRAATNEKLFF	TGTGCCAGCAGACAGGACAGGGCCGCAACTAATGAAAAACTGTTTTTT
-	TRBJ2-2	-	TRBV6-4	CASSAPGGSGELFF	TGTGCCAGCAGTGCCCCCGGGGGTAGCGGGGAGCTGTTTTTT
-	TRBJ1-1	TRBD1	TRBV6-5	CASRFSGGWDTEAFF	TGTGCCAGCAGATTTTCAGGGGGCTGGGACACTGAAGCTTTCTTT
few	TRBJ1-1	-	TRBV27	CASSFPATGSSEAFF	TGTGCCAGCAGTTTCCCCGCGACAGGTTCATCTGAAGCTTTCTTT
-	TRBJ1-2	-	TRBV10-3	CAIGDPRGEQPYGYTF	TGTGCCATCGGGGACCCTAGGGGGGAACAGCCCTATGGCTACACCTTC
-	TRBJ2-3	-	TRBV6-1	CASSDTGESGDTQYF	TGTGCCAGCAGTGACACGGGGGAGTCGGGAGATACGCAGTATTTT
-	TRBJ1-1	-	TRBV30	CAWSNSVNTEAFF	TGTGCCTGGAGTAATTCCGTGAACACTGAAGCTTTCTTT
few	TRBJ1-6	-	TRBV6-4	CASSEGPFAGSPLHF	TGTGCCAGCAGTGAAGGACCTTTCGCCGGCTCACCCCTCCACTTT
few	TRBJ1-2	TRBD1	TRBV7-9	CASDPTGTNYGYTF	TGTGCCAGCGACCCGACAGGGACTAACTATGGCTACACCTTC
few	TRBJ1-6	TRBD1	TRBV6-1	CASSGYRGGMNNSPLHF	TGTGCCAGCAGTGGTTACAGGGGTGGGATGAATAATTCACCCCTCCACTTT
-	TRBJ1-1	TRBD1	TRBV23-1	CASSPPTSGTGYTEAFF	TGCGCCAGCAGTCCTCCTACATCCGGGACAGGGTACACTGAAGCTTTCTTT
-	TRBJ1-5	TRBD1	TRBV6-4	CASSETGVDNQPQHF	TGTGCCAGCAGTGAAACAGGGGTGGACAATCAGCCCCAGCATTTT
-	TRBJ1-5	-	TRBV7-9	CASSDQGNQPQHF	TGTGCCAGCAGCGACCAGGGTAATCAGCCCCAGCATTTT